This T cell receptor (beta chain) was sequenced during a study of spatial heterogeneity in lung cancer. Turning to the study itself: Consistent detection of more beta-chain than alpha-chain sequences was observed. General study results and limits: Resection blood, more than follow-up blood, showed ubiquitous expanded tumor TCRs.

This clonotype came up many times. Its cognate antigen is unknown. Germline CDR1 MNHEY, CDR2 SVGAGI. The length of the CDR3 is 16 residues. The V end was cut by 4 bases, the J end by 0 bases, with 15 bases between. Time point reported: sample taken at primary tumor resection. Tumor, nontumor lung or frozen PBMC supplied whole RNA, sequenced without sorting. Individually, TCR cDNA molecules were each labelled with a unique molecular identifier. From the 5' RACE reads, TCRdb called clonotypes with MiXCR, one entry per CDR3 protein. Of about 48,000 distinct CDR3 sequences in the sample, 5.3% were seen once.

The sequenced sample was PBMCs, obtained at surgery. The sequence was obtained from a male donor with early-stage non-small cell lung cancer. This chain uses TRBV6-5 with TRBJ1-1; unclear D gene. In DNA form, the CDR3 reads TGTGCCAGCAGTTCATCCCGTGGGCGCATGAACACTGAAGCTTTCTTT. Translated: CASSSSRGRMNTEAFF.